The clone carrying this TCR beta chain was counted between two and nine times. Antigen: not known. This entry belongs to a study of T cells after yellow fever vaccination. This CDR3 comprises 13 residues. Trimming took 2 bases from V and 7 from J, leaving 11 bases between them. Study observations and caveats: A faster peak, day 5 versus 15, was reached by the weaker secondary response.

The study made its TCR cDNA through 5'RACE template switching. That step introduced a universal primer site along with UMIs. TCRdb ran MiXCR on the 5' RACE reads and lists one entry per CDR3 protein. The sample has 510,000 or so distinct CDR3 sequences; around 21% are singletons. The sequenced sample was PBMCs, obtained 15 days after the yellow fever booster vaccination. The TCR originated in a man aged 30 to 45 who received the YFV17D yellow fever vaccine. The chain couples TRBV12-3 or TRBV12-4 to TRBJ1-2; D is uncertain. This CDR3 is CASSLTKGGGYTF. CDR3 DNA: TGTGCCAGCAGTTTAACGAAGGGAGGTGGCTACACCTTC.